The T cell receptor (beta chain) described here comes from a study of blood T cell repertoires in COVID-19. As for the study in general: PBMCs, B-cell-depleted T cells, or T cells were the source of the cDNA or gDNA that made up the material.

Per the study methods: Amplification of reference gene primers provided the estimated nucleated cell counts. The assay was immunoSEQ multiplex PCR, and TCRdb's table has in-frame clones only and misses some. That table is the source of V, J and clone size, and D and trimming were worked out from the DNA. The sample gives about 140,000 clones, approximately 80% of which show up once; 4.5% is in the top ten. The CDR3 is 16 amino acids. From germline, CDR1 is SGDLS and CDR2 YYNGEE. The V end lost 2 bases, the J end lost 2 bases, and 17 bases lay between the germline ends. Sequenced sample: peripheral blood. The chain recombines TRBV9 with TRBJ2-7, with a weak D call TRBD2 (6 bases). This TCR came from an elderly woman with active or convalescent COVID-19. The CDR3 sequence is CASSVQPGDVTYEQYF. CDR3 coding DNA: TGTGCCAGCAGCGTCCAGCCGGGGGACGTTACCTACGAGCAGTACTTC.